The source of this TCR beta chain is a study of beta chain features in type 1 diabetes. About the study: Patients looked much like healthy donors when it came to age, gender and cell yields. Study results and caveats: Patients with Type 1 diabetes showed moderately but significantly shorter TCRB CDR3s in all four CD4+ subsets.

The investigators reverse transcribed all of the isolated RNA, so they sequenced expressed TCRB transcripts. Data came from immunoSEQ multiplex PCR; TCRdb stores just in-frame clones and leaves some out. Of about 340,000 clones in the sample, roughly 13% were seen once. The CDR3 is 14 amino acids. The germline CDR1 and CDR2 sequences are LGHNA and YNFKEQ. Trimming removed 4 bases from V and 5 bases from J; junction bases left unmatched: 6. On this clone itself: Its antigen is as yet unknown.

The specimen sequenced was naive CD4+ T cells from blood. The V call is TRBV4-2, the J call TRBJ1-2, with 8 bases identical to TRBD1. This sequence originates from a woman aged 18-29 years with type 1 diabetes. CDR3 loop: CASSRQGAGYGYTF. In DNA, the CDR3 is TGTGCCAGCAGCCGCCAGGGGGCCGGGTATGGCTACACCTTC.